The clone carrying this T cell receptor beta chain appeared a single time. Its antigen is unidentified. Time point reported: pre-treatment sample, taken before nivolumab and TIL therapy. The CDR3 is made up of 16 amino acids. Germline V gene lookup returns CDR1 SGHDT and CDR2 YYEEEE. With 3 bases clipped from V and 2 bases from J, the junction kept 11 bases outside the gene matches. The entry originates in a study of TIL therapy for anti-PD-1-resistant metastatic lung cancer. Overall study: Patients then received nivolumab; progressors got lymphodepletion, TIL and IL-2. Half of patients were current or former smokers. General observations from the study: After infusion, TIL clonotypes partly replaced peripheral T cells and declined over months.

The libraries were made with immunoSEQ v3. Method: immunoSEQ multiplex PCR; TCRdb's copy keeps in-frame clones and lacks some. The sample lists about 15,000 clones, around 86% occurring once. This receptor was obtained from a person aged 25-85 years with non-small cell lung cancer. The rearrangement uses TRBV5-6 and TRBJ2-7, with 7 nucleotides matching TRBD2. Sequencing was performed on blood, taken at baseline. For the CDR3, the DNA is TGTGCCAGCAGCTCGGGGGGTATCCAAACCCCCTACGAGCAGTACGTC. Translation gives CASSSGGIQTPYEQYV.